Following are 20 T cell receptor beta chains from one sample sequenced in a study of T cell clonality in common variable immunodeficiency. Repertoires were generated with immunoSEQ multiplex PCR, while TCRdb's copy carries only in-frame clones and drops some. Observed in the sample are 40,000 to 60,000 clones, none of them singletons. Sequenced material: peripheral blood mononuclear cells. The receptor source for this set is a person aged 18 to 75 in good health.

On this clone itself: Read data end 3 residues before the CDR3 end; the end is taken from the germline J gene. The rearrangement joins TRBV19 to TRBJ2-7; 7 bases are a match to TRBD1. Germline V gene lookup returns CDR1 LNHDA and CDR2 SQIVND (reference sequence). The length of the CDR3 is 16 residues. The V and J ends lost 6 bases and 2 bases, in that order; junction bases with no gene match: 13. CDR3 sequence: CASRESSSGGPYEQYF. CDR3 bases read: TGTGCCAGTAGAGAGTCTTCCTCAGGGGGACCCTACGAG. The whole variable domain, filled in from reference TRBV19 and TRBJ2-7, reads DGGITQSPKYLFRKEGQNVTLSCEQNLNHDAMYWYRQDPGQGLRLIYYSQIVNDFQKGDIAEGYSVSREKKESFPLTVTSAQKNPTAFYLCASRESSSGGPYEQYFGPGTRLTVT.

This clone has ten or more counts. The CDR3 goes on 3 residues after the read ends, and that part is filled in from the germline J gene. The gene calls are TRBV2 and TRBJ2-2; TRBD1 matches 7 bases. Germline-derived CDR1 and CDR2 are SNHLY and FYNNEI. V dropped 6 bases and J dropped 1; count of bases not matched to a gene: 11. This CDR3 is 17 amino acids long. CDR3 amino acids: CASRNTGVDLNTGELFF. The sequenced part of the CDR3 DNA is TGTGCCAGCAGGAACACAGGGGTCGACCTGAACACCGGGGAG.

Details on this clone: Sequencing ends 3 residues short of the CDR3 end; the germline J gene provides the rest. The rearrangement uses TRBV2 and TRBJ1-2; D call uncertain. The germline V gene encodes CDR1 SNHLY and CDR2 FYNNEI. The CDR3 is made up of 11 amino acids. The DNA read from the CDR3 is TGTGCCAGCAGTGGATTAGCGGAC. This codes for CASSGLAD. The CDR3 in its entirety is CASSGLADYTF.

This clone was detected many times. The CDR3 end falls 3 residues outside the read, so it is completed with the germline J gene. J is TRBJ1-4 and V is TRBV5-1, with D possibly being TRBD1 (6 bases). CDR3 length equals 15 residues. Per germline, CDR1 SGHRS and CDR2 YFSETQ. The CDR3 loop is CASSLVAGDNSPLFF. CDR3 DNA, as far as it was read: TGCGCCAGCAGCTTGGTTGCAGGGGATAATTCACCA.

This clone was detected many times. Partial CDR3 DNA: TGTGCCAGTAGTAGAGTGACTAGCAGAAATACG. Its protein is CASSRVTSRNT. The whole CDR3 protein reads CASSRVTSRNTQYF. This chain connects TRBV19 to TRBJ2-3, with TRBD2 matching over 7 bases. The CDR3 is cut off 3 residues early in the read; its end comes from the germline J gene. Germline V lookup: CDR1 LNHDA, CDR2 SQIVND (reference sequence). Germline trimming cut 4 bases from V and 7 bases from J; bases unmatched to any gene: 8. The CDR3 sequence is 14 residues long.

This clone came up many times. The read is 3 residues too short to cover the CDR3 end, so that end is filled in from the germline J gene. The chain carries TRBV5-6 and TRBJ1-1; TRBD1 matches 10 bases. Per the germline V gene, CDR1 is SGHDT and CDR2 is YYEEEE. V was clipped by 4 bases and J by 3 bases; unmatched bases: 3. The CDR3 has 14 amino acids. CDR3 DNA (partial): TGTGCCAGCAGCCAAGGACAGGGGGACACTGAA. Translated, it gives CASSQGQGDTE. The whole CDR3 sequence is CASSQGQGDTEAFF.

This clone appeared a few times. With the read ending 3 residues before the CDR3 end, the germline J gene is used to fill in that end. The chain joins TRBV18 to TRBJ2-7, with TRBD2 matching over 7 bases. Germline CDR1 KGHSH, CDR2 LQKENI. The CDR3 has 13 residues. The junction had 8 bases not matched to a gene; V was cut back by 6 bases and J by 6 bases. CDR3: CASSSAGDGEQYF. Incomplete CDR3 DNA: TGTGCCAGCTCCTCGGCGGGAGATGGCGAG.

This clone has at least ten counts. The observed sequence ends 3 residues before the CDR3 terminus, with the missing tail filled in from the germline J gene. This chain connects TRBV10-3 to TRBJ2-7, with 10 nucleotides matching TRBD1. This CDR3 contains 14 residues. The V and J ends lost 6 bases and 1 base, in that order; junction bases with no gene match: 3. Germline V lookup: CDR1 ENHRY, CDR2 SYGVKD. CDR3 DNA (partial): TGTGCCATCAGGGGGGGACAGGGGTCCTACGAG. Protein product: CAIRGGQGSYE. The whole CDR3 protein reads CAIRGGQGSYEQYF.

This clone has ten or more counts. Sequencing ends 3 residues short of the CDR3 end; the germline J gene provides the rest. The chain is built from TRBV6-1 and TRBJ1-5; 8 bases are shared with TRBD1. Germline CDR1 MNHNS, CDR2 SASEGT. The CDR3 is made up of 16 amino acids. Unmatched junction bases numbered 7, after V lost 2 bases and J lost 4 bases. CDR3 DNA (partial): TGTGCCAGCAGTGAACCTCGCAGGGGGCGGAATCAGCCC. Translated, it gives CASSEPRRGRNQP. The entire CDR3 protein is CASSEPRRGRNQPQHF.

This clone was found many times. The CDR3 extends 3 residues past the end of the read, so its final part is completed from the germline J gene. This rearrangement joins TRBV7-6 to TRBJ1-4; 7 nucleotides match TRBD1. The V gene's germline CDR1 is SGHVS and CDR2 FNYEAQ. There are 15 residues in the CDR3. V lost 5 bases, J lost 1 base, and 4 bases stayed unmatched. The CDR3 region is CASSHRQGTNEKLFF. The CDR3 bases that were read are TGTGCCAGCAGCCACCGACAGGGAACTAATGAAAAA. The whole variable domain, filled in from reference TRBV7-6 and TRBJ1-4, reads GAGVSQSPRYKVTKRGQDVALRCDPISGHVSLYWYRQALGQGPEFLTYFNYEAQQDKSGLPNDRFSAERPEGSISTLTIQRTEQRDSAMYRCASSHRQGTNEKLFFGSGTQLSVL.

This clone was observed many times. CDR3 DNA (partial): TGCAGTGCTAGACCGAAGCAGGGTGCTAATTCACCC. Translating gives CSARPKQGANSP. The full CDR3 sequence reads CSARPKQGANSPLHF. The chain couples TRBV20-1 to TRBJ1-6; a possible D gene is TRBD1 (5 bases). The read stops 3 residues short of the end of the CDR3; the missing end is completed from the germline J gene. Looked up from germline, CDR1 is DFQATT and CDR2 is SNEGSKA (reference sequence). CDR3 length: 15 amino acids. V dropped 2 bases and J dropped 6 bases, with 14 bases sitting between them.

This clone was counted at least ten times. The read terminates 3 residues ahead of where the CDR3 ends, so the germline J gene completes it. V is TRBV20-1 and J is TRBJ2-5, with 12 bases lining up with TRBD2. Losses at the gene ends were 6 bases for V and 5 bases for J; bases not matched to a gene: 10. This CDR3 has 15 residues. The germline V gene has CDR1 DFQATT and CDR2 SNEGSKA (reference sequence). Incomplete CDR3 DNA: TGCAGTGCACGGAAACGGACTAGCGGGGTCGAGACC. Translating it yields CSARKRTSGVET. The whole CDR3 is CSARKRTSGVETQYF.

The sample holds many counts of this clone. The read falls 3 residues short of the CDR3 end, and the missing part is taken from the germline J gene. V and J are TRBV29-1 and TRBJ2-1; D is undetermined. The germline gives CDR1 SQVTM, CDR2 ANQGSEA. Between the trimmed V and J ends, which lost 7 bases and 7 bases, there was a span of 14 bases. The CDR3 length is 12 residues. CDR3: CSDLGSRNEQFF. CDR3 bases read: TGCAGCGACCTGGGCTCTCGGAATGAG.

This clone showed up many times. CDR3 sequence reads: CSVKPDPGTQYF. The covered CDR3 bases are TGCAGCGTTAAGCCCGACCCGGGGACC. This chain joins TRBV29-1 and TRBJ2-5; D is undetermined. The read terminates 3 residues ahead of where the CDR3 ends, so the germline J gene completes it. The CDR3 has 12 amino acids. V lost 5 bases and J lost 7, with 14 bases in between. Germline CDR1 SQVTM, CDR2 ANQGSEA. The full variable domain, in which reference TRBV29-1 and TRBJ2-5 provide the parts outside the CDR3, is SAVISQKPSRDICQRGTSLTIQCQVDSQVTMMFWYRQQPGQSLTLIATANQGSEATYESGFVIDKFPISRPNLTFSTLTVSNMSPEDSSIYLCSVKPDPGTQYFGPGTRLLVL.

About this clone: Sequencing ends 3 residues short of the CDR3 end; the germline J gene provides the rest. The gene calls are TRBV7-2 and TRBJ1-1, with 9 bases lining up with TRBD1. The CDR3 runs to 15 residues. Germline V gene lookup returns CDR1 SGHTA and CDR2 FQGNSA. CDR3 DNA, as far as it was read: TGTGCCAGCAGCCCTACAGGGGGCGTCGGGGAGACC. This codes for CASSPTGGVGET. The full CDR3 protein reads CASSPTGGVGETAFF.

This clone was recorded at least ten times. CDR3 DNA, as far as it was read: TGTGCCAGCAGTTACGATCGGCGGGGGGTCCAGCCC. It specifies CASSYDRRGVQP. The complete CDR3 protein is CASSYDRRGVQPQHF. The chain has TRBV6-2 or TRBV6-3 and TRBJ1-5, with D possibly TRBD1 on 5 matching bases. Coverage ceases 3 residues before the CDR3 finishes, and the germline J gene fills in the end. Germline CDR1 reads MNHEY; CDR2 reads SVGEGT. The CDR3 spans 15 residues. V was clipped by 2 bases and J by 7 bases, with 15 bases between them.

A remark on this clone: The read ends 3 residues before the CDR3 terminus; that terminus is restored from the germline J gene. The chain couples TRBV2 to TRBJ1-2; tentative D call: TRBD1 (5 bases). This CDR3 comprises 15 residues. Looked up from germline, CDR1 is SNHLY and CDR2 is FYNNEI. Trimming shortened V by 3 bases and J by 5 bases, and 16 bases separated the two germline ends. The covered CDR3 bases are TGTGCCAGCAGTGACAGGGTCTCTGGGCTTTATGGC. Protein sequence: CASSDRVSGLYG. The complete CDR3 reads CASSDRVSGLYGYTF.

The sample holds many counts of this clone. The CDR3 end lies 3 residues beyond the end of the read and is filled in from the germline J gene. Other DNA sequences in the same sample also yield this CDR3. The V and J genes are TRBV6-1 and TRBJ1-1; no clear D gene. CDR1 is MNHNS and CDR2 is SASEGT in the germline V gene. V lost 2 bases and J lost 1, with 8 bases in between. This CDR3 is built from 14 residues. CDR3 protein: CASSERAQNTEAFF. The CDR3 DNA, read in part, is TGTGCCAGCAGTGAAAGGGCACAGAACACTGAA.

This clone was detected many times. The read is 3 residues too short to cover the CDR3 end, so that end is filled in from the germline J gene. The V and J genes are TRBV5-1 and TRBJ2-2; TRBD2 matches 14 bases. Losses at the gene ends were 4 bases for V and 0 bases for J; bases not matched to a gene: 5. Germline-derived CDR1 and CDR2 are SGHRS and YFSETQ. The CDR3 totals 18 residues. The CDR3 DNA, read in part, is TGCGCCAGCAGCATTGGACTAGCGGGAGGATCGAACACCGGGGAG. As protein: CASSIGLAGGSNTGE. The CDR3 in its entirety is CASSIGLAGGSNTGELFF.

This clone was counted ten times or more. The missing CDR3 end, 3 residues past where the read stops, is filled in from the germline J gene. The rearrangement links TRBV7-2 to TRBJ2-3; TRBD1 agrees at 7 bases. Germline lookup yields CDR1 SGHTA and CDR2 FQGNSA. Germline trimming cut 3 bases from V and 1 base from J; bases unmatched to any gene: 1. CDR3 size: 14 residues. Partial CDR3 DNA: TGTGCCAGCAGCTTCGACAGGGGCACAGATACG. Its translation: CASSFDRGTDT. The whole CDR3 protein is CASSFDRGTDTQYF.